A single sample is the source of the 24 T cell receptor beta chains below, sequenced in a study of blood T cell repertoires in COVID-19 (TCRdb year 2020). The library was built by means of the immunoSEQ multiplex PCR assay. Imported from immuneACCESS, the table was reduced by TCRdb to in-frame sequences with V and J called. These copies leave out some clones; in studies compared against another copy, an unresolved V gene accounts for under half, and the cause of the remainder is not known. The sample table lists fewer than 110,000 clones, approximately 88% of them with a count of one. The ten most abundant clones make up roughly 4.6% of the sample. The material sequenced was peripheral blood. All receptors come from a human donor in a cohort sampled during active COVID-19.

This clone was seen a few times. V is TRBV24-1 and J is TRBJ2-1; possible D gene TRBD2, 6 bases. This CDR3 is built from 15 residues. Germline CDR1 and CDR2: KGHDR and SFDVKD. Trimming removed 7 bases from V and 4 bases from J, with 16 bases in between. The CDR3: CATRESGGKYNEQFF. CDR3 in DNA: TGTGCCACCAGAGAGTCGGGCGGGAAATACAATGAGCAGTTCTTC.

The chain links TRBV15 to TRBJ2-7, with no clear D. From germline, CDR1 is LNHNV and CDR2 YYDKDF (reference sequence). The CDR3 consists of 12 residues. V was pared by 0 bases and J by 6 bases, with 6 bases between. CDR3 sequence reads: CATSRERGEQYF. The CDR3, as DNA: TGTGCCACCAGCAGAGAGCGCGGCGAGCAGTACTTC.

The chain recombines TRBV7-3 with TRBJ2-2, with 7 bases fitting TRBD1. J lost 4 bases, V lost 5 bases, and 10 bases had no gene match. CDR1 and CDR2 (germline): SGHTA, FQGTGA. The CDR3 is made up of 16 amino acids. The CDR3 region is CASSPRTGVRTGELFF. The CDR3 DNA reads as TGTGCCAGCAGCCCCCGCACAGGGGTACGCACCGGGGAGCTGTTTTTT.

This rearrangement joins TRBV28 to TRBJ1-4; D uncertain. With 5 bases removed from V and 7 bases from J, the gap between germline ends came to 11 bases. Germline V CDR1 and CDR2: MDHEN, SYDVKM. This CDR3 contains 13 residues. CDR3 amino acids: CASSGRAGEKLFF. Here the CDR3 DNA reads TGTGCCAGCAGTGGGAGGGCTGGTGAAAAACTGTTTTTT.

The rearrangement uses TRBV9 and TRBJ1-1; TRBD1 matches at 9 bases. CDR1 and CDR2 from the germline V gene are SGDLS and YYNGEE. CDR3 length equals 12 residues. V was pared by 3 bases and J by 11 bases, with 5 bases of the junction left unmatched. The CDR3 loop is CASSAGTGRAFF. The CDR3 nucleotides are TGTGCCAGCAGCGCCGGGACAGGGAGGGCTTTCTTT. Together with reference TRBV9 and TRBJ1-1, the CDR3 gives the full variable domain: DSGVTQTPKHLITATGQRVTLRCSPRSGDLSVYWYQQSLDQGLQFLIQYYNGEERAKGNILERFSAQQFPDLHSELNLSSLELGDSALYFCASSAGTGRAFFGQGTRLTVV.

V is TRBV7-2 and J is TRBJ1-5, with D unclear. The germline V gene has CDR1 SGHTA and CDR2 FQGNSA. Trimming removed 3 bases from V and 2 bases from J, with 5 bases in between. The CDR3 sequence is 13 residues long. The CDR3: CASSLRGNQPQHF. The CDR3 DNA sequence: TGTGCCAGCAGCTTGAGGGGCAATCAGCCCCAGCATTTT.

This clone occurred a few times. The V and J genes are TRBV7-2 and TRBJ1-6, with D tentatively TRBD1 (5 bases). Germline CDR1 and CDR2: SGHTA and FQGNSA. V shed 5 bases and J shed 7 bases, with 15 bases lying between them. The CDR3 is 15 amino acids. CDR3 amino acids: CASSLQRGSNSPLHF. Here the CDR3 DNA reads TGTGCCAGCAGCCTACAAAGGGGTAGCAATTCACCCCTCCACTTT.

This rearrangement joins TRBV11-2 to TRBJ2-7; 7 positions match TRBD2. The length of the CDR3 is 15 residues. Germline-derived CDR1 and CDR2 are SGHAT and FQNNGV. V was clipped by 4 bases and J by 5 bases; unmatched bases: 11. This CDR3 is CASSWGRGGTHEQYF. The CDR3 nucleotides read TGTGCCAGCAGCTGGGGTCGGGGAGGGACCCACGAGCAGTACTTC.

The chain carries TRBV6-2 or TRBV6-3 and TRBJ2-7; D unresolved. CDR3 length: 14 residues. From germline, CDR1 is MNHEY and CDR2 SVGEGT. V was cut by 2 bases and J by 2 bases, with 10 bases left in between. CDR3 DNA: TGTGCCAGCAGTTACCGGAGATCTACCTACGAGCAGTACTTC. This gives the protein CASSYRRSTYEQYF.

This chain connects TRBV24-1 to TRBJ2-3; a possible D gene is TRBD1 (6 bases). CDR1 KGHDR and CDR2 SFDVKD come from the germline V gene. This CDR3 is 16 amino acids long. V lost 0 bases to trimming and J lost 1 base, with 10 bases between them. The CDR3 bases are TGTGCCACCAGTGATTTGGCGGCAGGGGGCACAGATACGCAGTATTTT. Residues: CATSDLAAGGTDTQYF.

V and J are TRBV4-3 and TRBJ2-2; the match to TRBD1 covers 7 bases. With V trimmed by 6 bases and J by 6 bases, 4 bases remained unmatched. This CDR3 has 13 residues. Germline lookup yields CDR1 LGHNA and CDR2 YSLEER. The CDR3 region is CASRRQGSGELFF. Written as DNA, the CDR3 is TGCGCCAGCAGACGACAGGGCTCCGGGGAGCTGTTTTTT.

V is TRBV18 and J is TRBJ1-2, with 8 bases that match TRBD1. The V gene's germline CDR1 is KGHSH and CDR2 LQKENI. This CDR3 is built from 14 residues. J gave up 7 bases and V 2 bases, and 6 bases lay outside the gene matches. CDR3 region: CASSPGQGLGGYTF. The CDR3 coding sequence is TGTGCCAGCTCACCAGGACAGGGCCTCGGTGGCTACACCTTC.

The chain combines TRBV7-2 with TRBJ2-2, with a tentative D call TRBD1 (7 bases). The CDR3 totals 16 residues. Germline V gives CDR1 SGHTA, CDR2 FQGNSA. The V end was cut by 1 base, the J end by 3 bases, with 12 bases between. The CDR3 is CASSLEQGRHTGELFF. In nucleotides, the CDR3 is TGTGCCAGCAGCTTAGAACAGGGGAGGCACACCGGGGAGCTGTTTTTT. The variable domain in full, completed from reference TRBV7-2 and TRBJ2-2, reads GAGVSQSPSNKVTEKGKDVELRCDPISGHTALYWYRQSLGQGLEFLIYFQGNSAPDKSGLPSDRFSAERTGGSVSTLTIQRTQQEDSAVYLCASSLEQGRHTGELFFGEGSRLTVL.

The genes are TRBV7-2 and TRBJ1-1; tentatively, D is TRBD1 (6 bases). The V gene's germline CDR1 is SGHTA and CDR2 FQGNSA. V was trimmed by 5 bases and J by 8 bases, leaving 21 bases between them. CDR3 length: 15 residues. CDR3 protein: CASSPGTSLTWEAFF. In DNA, the CDR3 is TGTGCCAGCAGCCCCGGGACATCCCTAACGTGGGAAGCTTTCTTT.

This clone was picked up one time. The chain uses TRBV11-3 and TRBJ2-1; D uncertain. CDR1 is SGHNT, CDR2 YENEEA, per germline. The CDR3 loop spans 16 amino acids. V was clipped by 5 bases and J by 7 bases, with 21 bases between them. The CDR3 region is CASSHHGISPSNEQFF. In DNA, the CDR3 is TGTGCCAGCAGCCATCATGGCATTTCCCCCTCAAATGAGCAGTTCTTC. The whole variable domain, filled in from reference TRBV11-3 and TRBJ2-1, reads EAGVVQSPRYKIIEKKQPVAFWCNPISGHNTLYWYLQNLGQGPELLIRYENEEAVDDSQLPKDRFSAERLKGVDSTLKIQPAELGDSAVYLCASSHHGISPSNEQFFGPGTRLTVL.

This chain links TRBV7-8 with TRBJ1-3, with 12 positions matching TRBD1. The CDR3 is 16 residues long. V shed 6 bases, J shed 8 bases, and the junction held 11 bases outside the gene matches. In germline, CDR1 is SGHVS, CDR2 FQNEAQ. CDR3: CASRPSAGQGAYTIYF. CDR3 in DNA: TGTGCCAGCAGACCCTCGGCGGGACAGGGGGCATACACCATATATTTT.

The chain uses TRBV7-3 and TRBJ2-7; a weak D match, TRBD2 (6 bases). This CDR3 comprises 14 residues. Trimming stripped 2 bases from V and 3 bases from J, with 11 bases between. CDR1 is SGHTA and CDR2 is FQGTGA in the germline V gene. This CDR3 is CASSLGRPDYEQYV. The CDR3, as DNA: TGTGCCAGCAGCTTAGGGAGGCCCGACTACGAGCAGTACGTC.

The CDR3 region is CATSDLRDRGQYEQYF. Here the CDR3 DNA reads TGTGCCACCAGTGATTTAAGGGACAGGGGGCAATACGAGCAGTACTTC. The chain uses TRBV24-1 and TRBJ2-7, with 12 nucleotides matching TRBD1. This CDR3 spans 16 amino acids. The ends lost 1 base at V and 4 bases at J; junction bases unmatched: 4. Germline CDR1 KGHDR, CDR2 SFDVKD.

J is TRBJ2-7 and V is TRBV2; 7 positions agree with TRBD1. The germline gives CDR1 SNHLY, CDR2 FYNNEI. The length of the CDR3 is 13 residues. With 6 bases clipped from V and 1 base from J, the junction kept 3 bases outside the gene matches. CDR3 protein: CASRGTESYEQYF. The CDR3 region has the DNA TGTGCCAGCAGGGGGACAGAGTCCTACGAGCAGTACTTC.

The chain joins TRBV11-2 to TRBJ2-3; TRBD2 agrees at 12 bases. Germline V gene data show CDR1 as SGHAT and CDR2 as FQNNGV. V was pared by 3 bases and J by 6 bases, with 7 bases of the junction left unmatched. The CDR3 has 16 residues. This CDR3 is CASSLMLAGGSDTQYF. DNA for the CDR3: TGTGCCAGCAGCTTGATGCTAGCGGGAGGGTCTGATACGCAGTATTTT.

The chain carries TRBV5-4 and TRBJ2-7, with D perhaps TRBD1 (6 bases). CDR3 length: 14 amino acids. Germline V gene lookup returns CDR1 SGHNT and CDR2 YYREEE (reference sequence). V shed 4 bases and J shed 4 bases, with 15 bases lying between them. The CDR3 DNA sequence: TGTGCCAGCAGCCTGACCGGGACACCATACGAGCAGTACTTC. This gives the protein CASSLTGTPYEQYF.

The V and J genes are TRBV3-1 (or the pseudogene TRBV3-2) and TRBJ2-5; 7 nucleotides agree with TRBD2. The V segment lost 1 base and the J segment 5 bases; nucleotides outside the gene matches: 7. The CDR3 sequence is 15 residues long. CDR1 LGHDT and CDR2 YNNKEL come from the germline V gene (reference sequence). CDR3 protein: CASSQGAGVGETQYF. CDR3 nucleotide sequence: TGTGCCAGCAGCCAAGGTGCGGGAGTAGGGGAGACCCAGTACTTC.

The CDR3 is CASSLVSGPTTDTQYF. CDR3 in DNA: TGCGCCAGCAGCTTGGTCAGCGGGCCAACAACAGATACGCAGTATTTT. This sequence joins TRBV5-1 and TRBJ2-3; D is possibly TRBD2 (6 bases). Trimming took 0 bases from V and 3 from J, leaving 14 bases between them. There are 16 residues in the CDR3. Germline values: CDR1 SGHRS, CDR2 YFSETQ.

The sample holds one count of this clone. V is TRBV3-1 (or the pseudogene TRBV3-2) and J is TRBJ1-2; 8 bases agree with TRBD1. The CDR3 contains 13 residues. Germline CDR1 LGHDT, CDR2 YNNKEL (reference sequence). V dropped 3 bases and J dropped 12; count of bases not matched to a gene: 9. The CDR3 protein is CASSHPGTGPNTF. In DNA, the CDR3 is TGTGCCAGCAGCCACCCCGGGACAGGCCCCAACACCTTC.